The T cell receptor (beta chain) described here comes from a study of vaccination effects on CD4 cells after COVID-19 (dated by TCRdb to between 2020 and 2023). Background on the whole study: Participants received two doses of either the BNT162b2 or the mRNA-1273 mRNA SARS-CoV-2 vaccine. The study compared SARS-CoV-2 spike-specific CD4+ TCR repertoires before and after mRNA vaccination in COVID-19 convalescent patients and infection-naive vaccine recipients. The Oncomine TCR Beta short-read assay on an Illumina iSeq 100 was used to sequence cultures from other donors in the study. Altogether, around 9 COVID-19 convalescent patients and several SARS-CoV-2-naive healthy vaccine recipients made up the full study. Pre-vaccine samples were collected from two convalescent patients 16 days and one week before the first dose, corresponding to 142 and 148 days after COVID-19 diagnosis.

The library was made by the immunoSEQ multiplex PCR assay. DNA from the cultured and isolated CD4+ T cells underwent TCR beta CDR3 sequencing. Regarding the original processing steps: Non-productive TCR sequences were removed and reads were trimmed to the CDR3 region, keeping CDR3s of at least 7 amino acids. Antigen-specific clonotypes were identified using the MANAFEST web app by comparison of expansion in peptide wells against reference cultures. For clones to be considered positive, expansion at FDR<0.05 versus reference and all other wells, an odds ratio above 5, and a frequency above 0.1% in two replicate wells were required. Cross-reactive clonotypes were defined as significantly expanded in SARS-CoV-2 spike wells and in at least one common cold coronavirus spike condition. Levenshtein distance calculated with the stringdist R package was used to assess CDR3 similarity, and unrooted trees were constructed with ape in R 3.6.1. The table comes from immuneACCESS by way of TCRdb, which keeps in-frame sequences with V and J called. Part of the clones is missing from these tables; in studies checked, under half for an unresolved V gene and the rest for unknown reasons. Clonal size and the V and J genes are those of that table, whereas D and trimming came from the DNA. A total of some 38,000 clones appear in this sample, about 78% of them only once. Of the sample, about 18% falls within the top ten clones.

Overall results and qualifications from the work: Marked clonal contraction was observed in both infection-induced and vaccine-induced clones at late post-vaccination timepoints, consistent with waning T cell responses. In convalescent patients, the post-vaccine spike-reactive repertoire was composed mainly of new vaccine-induced clones that were largely distinct from infection-induced clones. Limitations of the study were the small number of convalescent patients and the absence of early post-infection timepoints.

On this clone itself: Its specific antigen is unknown. Base qualities are not provided; no much larger clone lies one nucleotide away.

Trimming removed 0 bases from V and 0 bases from J, leaving 10 bases between the germline ends. From its cysteine to its phenylalanine, the CDR3 spans 16 amino acids. Just the 48-base CDR3 DNA is kept, in frame starting at base 1. Reading the germline V gene gives CDR1 SGDLS and CDR2 YYNGEE. The ViraFEST assay stimulated PBMC with viral peptide pools and then used TCR sequencing to identify antigen-specific CD4+ T cell clonotypes by expansion. After around 10 days of culture, CD4+ T cells were isolated with the EasySep CD4+ T cell isolation kit. Convalescent patients had PCR-confirmed SARS-CoV-2 infection between March and December 2020, before Alpha, Beta and Delta variants emerged in the United States. Over 1.5 million PBMC per well were cultured with about 10 ug/ml peptides in IMDM containing roughly 5% human AB serum, around 9.7 IU/ml IL-2 and gentamicin. On days 3 and 7, half of the culture medium was replaced with fresh IL-2-containing medium. Unless noted otherwise, every peptide stimulation condition was cultured in triplicate wells. Using Ficoll-Paque Plus gradient centrifugation, PBMC were separated from whole blood and then either used fresh or cryopreserved at -140C. Overlapping peptide pools spanned the spike proteins of SARS-CoV-2 and the common cold coronaviruses HCoV-NL63, HCoV-OC43 and HCoV-229E. The QIAamp micro DNA kit was used to extract genomic DNA from the cultured CD4+ T cells.

The clonotype originates from a human donor who had a prior SARS-CoV-2 infection. The sequencing used CD4+ T cells from PBMCs cultured with HCoV-NL63 spike peptides, collected before COVID-19 vaccination. The cell subset or site label on this specimen signifies: HCoV-NL63 spike overlapping peptide pool stimulation. This chain joins TRBV9 to TRBJ2-1; a tentative D match to TRBD2 spans 5 bases. CDR3 region: CASSVVSGSSYNEQFF. The DNA sequence reads TGTGCCAGCAGCGTAGTGTCGGGGAGCTCCTACAATGAGCAGTTCTTC.